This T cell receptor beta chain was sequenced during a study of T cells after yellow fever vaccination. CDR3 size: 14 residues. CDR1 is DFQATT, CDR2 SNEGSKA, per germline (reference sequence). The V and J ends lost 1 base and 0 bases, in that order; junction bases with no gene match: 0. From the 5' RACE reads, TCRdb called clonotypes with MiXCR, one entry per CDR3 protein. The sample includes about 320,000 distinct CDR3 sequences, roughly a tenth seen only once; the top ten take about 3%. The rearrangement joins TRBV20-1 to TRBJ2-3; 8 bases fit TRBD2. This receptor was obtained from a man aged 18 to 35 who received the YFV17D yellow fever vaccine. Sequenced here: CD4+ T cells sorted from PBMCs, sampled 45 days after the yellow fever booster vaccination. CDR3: CSARAGGSTDTQYF. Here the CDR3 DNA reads TGCAGTGCTAGAGCGGGGGGGAGCACAGATACGCAGTATTTT.